This T cell receptor beta chain was captured by sequencing in a study of graft-versus-host responses after intestinal transplantation. The protocol was immunoSEQ multiplex PCR, while the TCRdb copy is restricted to in-frame clones and leaves out a portion. The sample records roughly 120,000 clones, less than 95% being singletons. The CDR3 is 15 amino acids. Germline assignment: CDR1 ENHRY and CDR2 SYGVKD. V dropped 4 bases and J dropped 3; count of bases not matched to a gene: 7. As regards this clone: Its antigen is unidentified.

Regarding the study as a whole: Researchers found GvH clones in recipient marrow, and some showed up first in ileum or blood.

Here the sequenced sample was unstimulated CD4+ T cells sorted from spleen or lymph node cells, taken before intestinal transplant. This TCR derives from a human donor who received an intestinal transplant. This sequence joins TRBV10-3 and TRBJ1-1, with TRBD1 matching over 8 bases. CDR3 amino acids: CAISGGQGADTEAFF. CDR3 nucleotide sequence: TGTGCCATCAGTGGAGGGCAGGGGGCGGACACTGAAGCTTTCTTT.